Presented here are 28 T cell receptor beta chains from one specimen sequenced in a study of blood T cell repertoires in COVID-19. Generated by immunoSEQ multiplex PCR, the TCRdb table keeps only in-frame clones and is missing some. This sample has more than 50,000 clones, with just over 90% found just once. The sample comprised peripheral blood. The receptor set was obtained from a woman aged 40 to 50 with active COVID-19.

This chain joins TRBV18 and TRBJ1-1; perhaps TRBD1 as D (5 bases). Per the germline V gene, CDR1 is KGHSH and CDR2 is LQKENI. V was trimmed by 3 bases and J by 8 bases, leaving 16 bases between them. The CDR3 sequence is 14 residues long. The CDR3 bases are TGTGCCAGCTCACCGGAAGGCCAGGGATCGGAAGCTTTCTTT. It encodes CASSPEGQGSEAFF.

The chain couples TRBV5-1 to TRBJ2-1; 15 bases match TRBD2. Per germline, CDR1 SGHRS and CDR2 YFSETQ. V gave up 4 bases and J gave up 10 bases; unmatched junction bases: 3. The CDR3 is made up of 14 amino acids. The CDR3, as DNA: TGCGCCAGCAGCGCGGGACTAGCGGGGGGAGAGCAGTTCTTC. Translated: CASSAGLAGGEQFF. The whole variable domain, filled in from reference TRBV5-1 and TRBJ2-1, reads KAGVTQTPRYLIKTRGQQVTLSCSPISGHRSVSWYQQTPGQGLQFLFEYFSETQRNKGNFPGRFSGRQFSNSRSEMNVSTLELGDSALYLCASSAGLAGGEQFFGPGTRLTVL.

The gene calls are TRBV7-8 and TRBJ2-5; 8 bases are a match to TRBD1. V lost 5 bases, J lost 2 bases, and 7 bases stayed unmatched. The length of the CDR3 is 15 residues. CDR1 and CDR2 (germline): SGHVS, FQNEAQ. Written as DNA, the CDR3 is TGTGCCAGCAGCGCCCAGGGGGCGTTACAAGAGACCCAGTACTTC. Residues: CASSAQGALQETQYF. Filled out from reference TRBV7-8 and TRBJ2-5, the complete variable domain reads GAGVSQSPRYKVAKRGQDVALRCDPISGHVSLFWYQQALGQGPEFLTYFQNEAQLDKSGLPSDRFFAERPEGSVSTLKIQRTQQEDSAVYLCASSAQGALQETQYFGPGTRLLVL.

This rearrangement joins TRBV5-3 to TRBJ2-1; TRBD2 aligns across 7 bases. Being an ORF, TRBV5-3 has a function that is uncertain. The CDR3 consists of 14 residues. V trimming: 4 bases; J trimming: 0 bases; junction bases outside the gene matches: 1. In DNA form, the CDR3 reads TGTGCCAGAAGCCGGGAGGACTCCTACAATGAGCAGTTCTTC. Amino acid sequence: CARSREDSYNEQFF.

The chain recombines TRBV4-1 with TRBJ2-3, with D perhaps TRBD1 (6 bases). Trimming stripped 2 bases from V and 3 bases from J, with 18 bases between. Germline CDR1 MGHRA, CDR2 YSYEKL. The CDR3 has 17 amino acids. This CDR3 is CASSQTIQGRGTDTQYF. The CDR3 coding sequence is TGCGCCAGCAGCCAAACCATACAGGGTCGGGGAACAGATACGCAGTATTTT.

The rearrangement joins TRBV7-3 to TRBJ2-4, with 9 bases matching TRBD2. This CDR3 is 16 amino acids long. Germline V gene data show CDR1 as SGHTA and CDR2 as FQGTGA. J gave up 5 bases and V 2 bases, and 7 bases lay outside the gene matches. Here the CDR3 reads CASSLVSGGPQNIQYF. CDR3 in DNA: TGTGCCAGCAGCTTAGTAAGCGGGGGGCCTCAAAACATTCAGTACTTC.

J is TRBJ1-2 and V is TRBV6-2 or TRBV6-3; D is ambiguous. This CDR3 comprises 12 residues. Germline V CDR1 and CDR2: MNHEY, SVGEGT. The V end lost 4 bases, the J end lost 5 bases, and 8 bases lay between the germline ends. As DNA, the CDR3 is TGTGCCAGCAGTTTGGCTAGTTATGGCTACACCTTC. This encodes CASSLASYGYTF.

The gene calls are TRBV3-1 (or the pseudogene TRBV3-2) and TRBJ1-3, with no clear D. Germline V gene data show CDR1 as LGHDT and CDR2 as YNNKEL (reference sequence). The length of the CDR3 is 15 residues. V dropped 4 bases and J dropped 0 bases, with 10 bases sitting between them. The chain's CDR3 is CASSPSHHSGNTIYF. For the CDR3, the DNA is TGTGCCAGCAGCCCCTCACACCACTCTGGAAACACCATATATTTT.

This rearrangement joins TRBV5-5 to TRBJ2-3; TRBD2 matches at 8 bases. CDR1 SGHKS and CDR2 YYEKEE come from the germline V gene (reference sequence). CDR3 length equals 15 residues. Trimming took 0 bases from V and 2 from J; bases not matched to a gene: 2. The CDR3 region is CASSLVGGATDTQYF. The DNA for the CDR3 is TGTGCCAGCAGCTTGGTCGGGGGGGCCACAGATACGCAGTATTTT.

V gene TRBV28 combines with J gene TRBJ2-6; 7 positions agree with TRBD1. The CDR3 length is 22 residues. The J segment lost 0 bases and the V segment lost 6 bases, leaving 23 bases of the junction unmatched. Germline V gives CDR1 MDHEN, CDR2 SYDVKM. CDR3 sequence: CASSLGLGGQESFTSGANVLTF. CDR3 DNA: TGTGCCAGCAGCTTAGGGTTGGGCGGACAGGAAAGTTTTACCTCTGGGGCCAACGTCCTGACTTTC.

Only a few counts were recorded for this clone. This chain links TRBV21-1 with TRBJ2-1; the tabulated D call, TRBD1, remains unverified against the DNA. TRBV21-1 is a documented pseudogene. The CDR3 is made up of 15 amino acids. The CDR3 DNA reads as TGTGCCAGCAGCAAATGGACAGGGGGGTTCAATGAGCAGTTCTTC. Residues: CASSKWTGGFNEQFF.

The chain joins TRBV18 to TRBJ1-1; D remains unclear. CDR3 length: 16 amino acids. Germline CDR1 and CDR2: KGHSH and LQKENI. Trimming shortened V by 0 bases and J by 1 base, and 12 bases separated the two germline ends. This chain's CDR3 is CASSPPSQNSNTEAFF. In DNA, the CDR3 is TGTGCCAGCTCACCACCGTCTCAGAATTCGAACACTGAAGCTTTCTTT.

This chain links TRBV5-6 with TRBJ2-3; 11 bases map to TRBD2. Per the germline V gene, CDR1 is SGHDT and CDR2 is YYEEEE. V lost 4 bases, J lost 0 bases, and 4 bases stayed unmatched. The CDR3 length is 16 residues. This CDR3 is CASSLLAGGSTDTQYF. The CDR3 DNA sequence: TGTGCCAGCAGCCTTCTAGCGGGGGGCAGCACAGATACGCAGTATTTT.

The chain carries TRBV12-3 or TRBV12-4 and TRBJ1-1, with 10 bases aligning to TRBD1. This CDR3 has 13 residues. V shed 5 bases and J 11 bases; nucleotides not matched to a gene: 8. Here the CDR3 DNA reads TGTGCCAGCAGTCCTCGGGACAGGGGATCGGCTTTCTTT. This gives the protein CASSPRDRGSAFF.

DNA of the CDR3: TGCGCCAGCAGCTTGACAGGGGGCGAGCAGTACTTC. This gives the protein CASSLTGGEQYF. The chain links TRBV5-1 to TRBJ2-7, with 8 positions matching TRBD1. V lost 1 base, J lost 6 bases, and 0 bases stayed unmatched. This CDR3 is built from 12 residues. Germline V gene data show CDR1 as SGHRS and CDR2 as YFSETQ.

This clone came up a few times. J is TRBJ2-7 and V is TRBV3-1 (or the pseudogene TRBV3-2); D gene unclear. This CDR3 spans 12 amino acids. The germline CDR1 and CDR2 sequences are LGHDT and YNNKEL (reference sequence). V lost 0 bases and J lost 6, with 6 bases in between. CDR3 loop: CASSQDLGEQYF. The CDR3, as DNA: TGTGCCAGCAGCCAAGATCTCGGCGAGCAGTACTTC.

V gene TRBV12-5 combines with J gene TRBJ2-2; TRBD1 agrees at 7 bases. The V gene end was trimmed by 5 bases and the J gene end by 0 bases; junction bases not matched to a gene: 18. The germline V gene has CDR1 LGHNT and CDR2 FRNRAP. CDR3 size: 20 residues. The CDR3 region has the DNA TGTGCTAGTGGTCCGAGCCGGGACAGTACACTATTCGCGAACACCGGGGAGCTGTTTTTT. It translates to CASGPSRDSTLFANTGELFF.

The chain links TRBV25-1 to TRBJ2-5, with 7 positions matching TRBD1. Germline V lookup: CDR1 MGHDK, CDR2 SYGVNS. The CDR3 has 15 amino acids. Trimming took 6 bases from V and 5 from J; bases not matched to a gene: 12. In DNA, the CDR3 is TGTGCCAGCAGCGATGACAGGGTGGGGTCCGAGACCCAGTACTTC. It specifies CASSDDRVGSETQYF.

The rearrangement links TRBV5-1 to TRBJ2-7; 9 bases map to TRBD2. The V segment lost 4 bases and the J segment 3 bases; nucleotides outside the gene matches: 5. The CDR3 contains 14 residues. Germline loops: CDR1 SGHRS, CDR2 YFSETQ. CDR3 coding DNA: TGCGCCAGCAGCAATAGCGGGGGAAACTACGAGCAGTACTTC. This codes for CASSNSGGNYEQYF.

The chain recombines TRBV12-3 or TRBV12-4 with TRBJ1-5; no reliable D call. V was cut by 1 base and J by 7 bases, with 5 bases left in between. The CDR3 is 12 residues long. CDR3 DNA sequence: TGTGCCAGCAGTTTAGATACACAGCCCCAGCATTTT. Translation gives CASSLDTQPQHF.

The genes are TRBV6-5 and TRBJ2-1; D is perhaps TRBD2 (5 bases). The length of the CDR3 is 13 residues. Germline CDR1 reads MNHEY; CDR2 reads SVGAGI. V lost 6 bases, J lost 7 bases, and 13 bases lay in between. CDR3 DNA sequence: TGTGCCAGCAGATTAGGACTGAAAAATGAGCAGTTCTTC. This codes for CASRLGLKNEQFF.

CDR3 in amino acids: CASSYPGNEAFF. DNA of the CDR3: TGTGCCAGCAGTTACCCGGGAAACGAAGCTTTCTTT. The rearrangement links TRBV6-2 or TRBV6-3 to TRBJ1-1; D call uncertain. The CDR3 runs to 12 residues. V was pared by 2 bases and J by 8 bases, with 9 bases between. Germline CDR1 MNHEY, CDR2 SVGEGT.

The chain carries TRBV5-1 and TRBJ2-7, with 7 bases aligning to TRBD1. This CDR3 has 14 amino acids. V was clipped by 5 bases and J by 3 bases; unmatched bases: 8. Germline V gene data show CDR1 as SGHRS and CDR2 as YFSETQ. Here the CDR3 reads CASRLGDSLYEQYF. Here the CDR3 DNA reads TGCGCCAGCAGGCTGGGGGACAGCCTCTACGAGCAGTACTTC.

This clone was found a few times. V and J are TRBV6-2 or TRBV6-3 and TRBJ2-3; 11 bases match TRBD2. In germline, CDR1 is MNHEY, CDR2 SVGEGT. V shed 4 bases, J shed 1 base, and the junction held 1 base outside the gene matches. This CDR3 spans 15 amino acids. CDR3 residues: CASSLTSGGTDTQYF. CDR3 sequence (DNA): TGTGCCAGCAGTTTGACTAGCGGGGGCACAGATACGCAGTATTTT.

The CDR3 loop is CASSPGGPSTDTQYF. As DNA, the CDR3 is TGTGCCAGCAGCCCAGGGGGACCGAGCACAGATACGCAGTATTTT. This chain uses TRBV5-4 with TRBJ2-3; 7 positions match TRBD1. The V gene end was trimmed by 4 bases and the J gene end by 0 bases; junction bases not matched to a gene: 5. The CDR3 spans 15 residues. CDR1 is SGHNT and CDR2 is YYREEE in the germline V gene (reference sequence).

This clone showed up just once. The chain couples TRBV7-2 to TRBJ1-2; 7 bases match TRBD1. CDR3 length equals 14 residues. J lost 3 bases, V lost 3 bases, and 4 bases had no gene match. CDR1 and CDR2 from the germline V gene are SGHTA and FQGNSA. The CDR3 loop reads CASSFSTGDYGYTF. CDR3 DNA: TGTGCCAGCAGCTTCTCAACAGGGGACTATGGCTACACCTTC.

This chain links TRBV7-9 with TRBJ1-2; weak D call: TRBD1 (5 bases). Trimming took 5 bases from V and 2 from J, leaving 12 bases between them. Germline V lookup: CDR1 SEHNR, CDR2 FQNEAQ (reference sequence). The CDR3 sequence is 14 residues long. The CDR3 is CASSARRGNYGYTF. The DNA for the CDR3 is TGTGCCAGCAGCGCCAGGCGGGGGAACTATGGCTACACCTTC.

This chain links TRBV5-1 with TRBJ2-3, with 8 bases lining up with TRBD2. After removal of 4 bases from V and 5 bases from J, the junction contained 6 bases not matched to a gene. Germline CDR1 and CDR2: SGHRS and YFSETQ. This CDR3 has 14 amino acids. For the CDR3, the DNA is TGCGCCAGCAGCCCTGGACTAGCCGAAGATACGCAGTATTTT. It encodes CASSPGLAEDTQYF.